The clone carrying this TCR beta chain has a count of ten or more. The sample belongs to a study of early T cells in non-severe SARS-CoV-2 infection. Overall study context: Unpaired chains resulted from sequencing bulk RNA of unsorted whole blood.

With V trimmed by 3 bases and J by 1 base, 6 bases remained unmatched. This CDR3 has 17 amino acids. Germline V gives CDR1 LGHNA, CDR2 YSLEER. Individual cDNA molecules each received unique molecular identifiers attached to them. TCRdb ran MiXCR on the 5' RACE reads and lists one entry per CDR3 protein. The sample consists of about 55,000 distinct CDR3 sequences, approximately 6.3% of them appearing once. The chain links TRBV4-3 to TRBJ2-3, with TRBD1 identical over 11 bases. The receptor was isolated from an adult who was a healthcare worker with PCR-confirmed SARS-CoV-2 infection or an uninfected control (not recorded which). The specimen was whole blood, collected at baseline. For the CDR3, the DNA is TGCGCCAGCAGCCATCGGACAGGGGGCAAGGGCACAGATACGCAGTATTTT. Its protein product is CASSHRTGGKGTDTQYF.